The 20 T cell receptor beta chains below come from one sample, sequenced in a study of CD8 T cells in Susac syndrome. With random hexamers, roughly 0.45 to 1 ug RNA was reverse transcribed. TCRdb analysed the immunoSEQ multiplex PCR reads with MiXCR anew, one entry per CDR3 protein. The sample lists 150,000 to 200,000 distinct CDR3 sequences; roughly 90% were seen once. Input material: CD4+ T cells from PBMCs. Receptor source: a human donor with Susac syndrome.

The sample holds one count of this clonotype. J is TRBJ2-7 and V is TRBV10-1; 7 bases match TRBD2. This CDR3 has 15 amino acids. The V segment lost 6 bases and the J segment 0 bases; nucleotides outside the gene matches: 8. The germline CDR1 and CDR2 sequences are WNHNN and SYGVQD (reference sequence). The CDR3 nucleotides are TGCGCCAGCAGGCTTGGGGAGGGGACCTCCTACGAGCAGTACTTC. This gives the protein CASRLGEGTSYEQYF.

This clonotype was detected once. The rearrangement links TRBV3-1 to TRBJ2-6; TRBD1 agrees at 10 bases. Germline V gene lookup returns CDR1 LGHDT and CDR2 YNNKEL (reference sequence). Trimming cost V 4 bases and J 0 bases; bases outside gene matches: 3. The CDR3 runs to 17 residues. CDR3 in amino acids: CASSPRTGGSGANVLTF. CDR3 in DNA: TGTGCCAGCAGCCCTCGGACAGGGGGCTCTGGGGCCAACGTCCTGACTTTC.

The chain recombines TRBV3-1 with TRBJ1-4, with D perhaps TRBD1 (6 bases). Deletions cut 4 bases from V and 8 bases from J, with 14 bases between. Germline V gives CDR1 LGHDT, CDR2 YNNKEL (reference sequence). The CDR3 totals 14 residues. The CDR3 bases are TGTGCCAGCAGCCGAAGAGGCCAGGGGGAAAAACTGTTTTTT. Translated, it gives CASSRRGQGEKLFF.

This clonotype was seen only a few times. The CDR3 region has the DNA TGTGCCAGCAGTTATCGAGGGAACACTGAAGCTTTCTTT. It is translated as CASSYRGNTEAFF. The chain uses TRBV6-5 and TRBJ1-1; D gene uncertain. CDR3 length equals 13 residues. From germline, CDR1 is MNHEY and CDR2 SVGAGI. Trimming removed 3 bases from V and 1 base from J, with 6 bases in between.

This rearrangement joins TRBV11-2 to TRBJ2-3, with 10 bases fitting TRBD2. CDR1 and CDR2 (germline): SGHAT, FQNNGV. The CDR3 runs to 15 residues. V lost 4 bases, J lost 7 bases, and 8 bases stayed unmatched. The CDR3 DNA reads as TGTGCCAGCAGCTCTGGAGCGGGAGGGCCGAATACGCAGTATTTT. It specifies CASSSGAGGPNTQYF.

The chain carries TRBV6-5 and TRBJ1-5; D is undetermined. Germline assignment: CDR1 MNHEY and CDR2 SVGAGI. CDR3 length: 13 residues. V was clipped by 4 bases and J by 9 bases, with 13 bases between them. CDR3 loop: CASSSRSFSPQHF. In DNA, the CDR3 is TGTGCCAGCAGTTCTCGGTCGTTTTCGCCCCAGCATTTT.

CDR3 in DNA: TGTGCCAGCAGTTTACAGGGAAGCTCTGGGGCCAACGTCCTGACTTTC. Translated: CASSLQGSSGANVLTF. This chain joins TRBV12-3 or TRBV12-4 and TRBJ2-6; D perhaps matches TRBD1 (5 bases). The CDR3 spans 16 residues. Trimming cost V 2 bases and J 0 bases, with 8 bases left between them.

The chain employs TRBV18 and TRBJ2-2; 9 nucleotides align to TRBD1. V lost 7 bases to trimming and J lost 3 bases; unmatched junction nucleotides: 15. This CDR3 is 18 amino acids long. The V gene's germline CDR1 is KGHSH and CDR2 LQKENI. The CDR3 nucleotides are TGTGCCAGCTACCTAAACTACCTGGGACAGGGAGACACCGGGGAGCTGTTTTTT. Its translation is CASYLNYLGQGDTGELFF.

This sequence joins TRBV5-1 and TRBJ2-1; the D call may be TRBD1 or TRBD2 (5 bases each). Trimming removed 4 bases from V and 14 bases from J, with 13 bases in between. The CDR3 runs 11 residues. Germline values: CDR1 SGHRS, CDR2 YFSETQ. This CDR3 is CASSMAGAKFF. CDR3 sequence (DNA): TGCGCCAGCAGCATGGCCGGGGCCAAGTTCTTC.

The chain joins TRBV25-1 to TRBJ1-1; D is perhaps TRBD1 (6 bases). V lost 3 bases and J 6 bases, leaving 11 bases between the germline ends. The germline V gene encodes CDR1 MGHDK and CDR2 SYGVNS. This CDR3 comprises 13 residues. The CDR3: CASSEGGAAEAFF. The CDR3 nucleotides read TGTGCCAGCAGTGAGGGGGGGGCTGCTGAAGCTTTCTTT. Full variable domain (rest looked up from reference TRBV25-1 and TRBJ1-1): EADIYQTPRYLVIGTGKKITLECSQTMGHDKMYWYQQDPGMELHLIHYSYGVNSTEKGDLSSESTVSRIRTEHFPLTLESARPSHTSQYLCASSEGGAAEAFFGQGTRLTVV.

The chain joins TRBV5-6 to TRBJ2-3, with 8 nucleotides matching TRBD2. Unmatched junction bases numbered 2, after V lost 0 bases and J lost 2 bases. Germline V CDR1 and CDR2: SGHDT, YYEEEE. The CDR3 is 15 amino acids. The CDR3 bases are TGTGCCAGCAGCTTGGTAGCGGGGCACACAGATACGCAGTATTTT. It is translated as CASSLVAGHTDTQYF.

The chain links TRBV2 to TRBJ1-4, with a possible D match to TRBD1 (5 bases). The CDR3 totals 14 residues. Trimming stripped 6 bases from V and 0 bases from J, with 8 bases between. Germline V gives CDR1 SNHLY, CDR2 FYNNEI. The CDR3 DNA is TGTGCCAGCAGACAGGTTTCAACTAATGAAAAACTGTTTTTT. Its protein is CASRQVSTNEKLFF.

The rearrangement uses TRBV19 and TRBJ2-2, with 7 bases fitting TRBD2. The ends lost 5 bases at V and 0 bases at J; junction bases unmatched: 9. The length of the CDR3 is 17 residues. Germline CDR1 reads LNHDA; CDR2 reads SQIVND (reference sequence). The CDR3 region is CASSVTIAGPNTGELFF. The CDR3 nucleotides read TGTGCCAGTAGTGTGACCATAGCGGGTCCGAACACCGGGGAGCTGTTTTTT.

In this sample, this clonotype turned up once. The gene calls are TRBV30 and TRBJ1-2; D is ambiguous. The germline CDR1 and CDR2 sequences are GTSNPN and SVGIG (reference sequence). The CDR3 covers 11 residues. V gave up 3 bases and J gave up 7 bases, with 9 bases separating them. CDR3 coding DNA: TGTGCCTGGAGATCTAGGATTGGCTACACCTTC. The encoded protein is CAWRSRIGYTF.

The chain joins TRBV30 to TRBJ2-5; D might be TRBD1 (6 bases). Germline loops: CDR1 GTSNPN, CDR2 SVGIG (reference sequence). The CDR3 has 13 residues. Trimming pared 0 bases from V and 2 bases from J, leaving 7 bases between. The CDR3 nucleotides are TGTGCCTGGAGTGTAGGACAGCAAGAGACCCAGTACTTC. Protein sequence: CAWSVGQQETQYF. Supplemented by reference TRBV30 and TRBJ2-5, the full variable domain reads SQTIHQWPATLVQPVGSPLSLECTVEGTSNPNLYWYRQAAGRGLQLLFYSVGIGQISSEVPQNLSASRPQDRQFILSSKKLLLSDSGFYLCAWSVGQQETQYFGPGTRLLVL.

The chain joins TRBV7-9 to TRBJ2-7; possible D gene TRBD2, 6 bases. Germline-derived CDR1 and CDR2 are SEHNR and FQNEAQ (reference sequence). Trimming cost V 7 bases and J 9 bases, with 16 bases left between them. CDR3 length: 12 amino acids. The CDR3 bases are TGTGCCAGCACCCCGGGAGCGACCACGCAGTACTTC. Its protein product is CASTPGATTQYF.

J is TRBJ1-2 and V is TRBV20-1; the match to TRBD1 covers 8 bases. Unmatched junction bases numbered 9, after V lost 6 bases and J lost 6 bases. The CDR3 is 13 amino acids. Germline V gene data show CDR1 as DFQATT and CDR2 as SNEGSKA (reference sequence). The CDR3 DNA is TGCAGTGCCATTAGACAGGGGCACGATGGCTACACCTTC. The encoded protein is CSAIRQGHDGYTF.

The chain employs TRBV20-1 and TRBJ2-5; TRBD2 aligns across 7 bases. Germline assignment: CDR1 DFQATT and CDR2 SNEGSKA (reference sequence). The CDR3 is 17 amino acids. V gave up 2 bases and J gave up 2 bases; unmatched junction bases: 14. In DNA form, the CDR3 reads TGCAGTGCTAGACTTTACGCTAGAGCGGGGACTCAAGAGACCCAGTACTTC. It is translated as CSARLYARAGTQETQYF.

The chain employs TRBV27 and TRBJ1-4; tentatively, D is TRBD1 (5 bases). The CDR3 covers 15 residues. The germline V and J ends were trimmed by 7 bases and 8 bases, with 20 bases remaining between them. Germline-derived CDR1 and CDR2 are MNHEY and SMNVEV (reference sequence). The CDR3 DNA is TGTGCCAGCACCGAAGTGGGGCGGGCTGAAGAAAAACTGTTTTTT. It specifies CASTEVGRAEEKLFF. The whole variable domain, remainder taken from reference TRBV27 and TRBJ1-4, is EAQVTQNPRYLITVTGKKLTVTCSQNMNHEYMSWYRQDPGLGLRQIYYSMNVEVTDKGDVPEGYKVSRKEKRNFPLILESPSPNQTSLYFCASTEVGRAEEKLFFGSGTQLSVL.

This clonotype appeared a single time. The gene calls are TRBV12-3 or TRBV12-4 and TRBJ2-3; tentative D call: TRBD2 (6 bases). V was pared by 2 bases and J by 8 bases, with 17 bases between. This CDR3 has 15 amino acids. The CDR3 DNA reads TGTGCCAGCAGTTTAATGGGGACTCAAAAGAGTACGCAGTATTTT. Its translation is CASSLMGTQKSTQYF.